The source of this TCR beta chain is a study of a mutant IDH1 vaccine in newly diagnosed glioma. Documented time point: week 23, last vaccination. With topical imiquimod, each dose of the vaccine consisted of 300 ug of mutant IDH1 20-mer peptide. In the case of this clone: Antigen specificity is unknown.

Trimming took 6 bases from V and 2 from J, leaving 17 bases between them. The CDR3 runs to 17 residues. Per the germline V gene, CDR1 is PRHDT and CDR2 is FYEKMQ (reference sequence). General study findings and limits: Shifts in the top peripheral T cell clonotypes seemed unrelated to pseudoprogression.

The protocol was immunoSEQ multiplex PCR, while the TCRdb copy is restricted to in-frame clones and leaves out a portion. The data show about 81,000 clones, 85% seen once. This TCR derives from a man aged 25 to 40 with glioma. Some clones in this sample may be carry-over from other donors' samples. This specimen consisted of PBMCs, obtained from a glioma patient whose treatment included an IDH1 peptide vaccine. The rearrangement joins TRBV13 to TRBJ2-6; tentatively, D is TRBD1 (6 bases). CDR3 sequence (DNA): TGTGCCAGCAGTCCGGGCAGGGGAGTACCTGGGGCCAACGTCCTGACTTTC. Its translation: CASSPGRGVPGANVLTF.